The clone carrying this T cell receptor beta chain was detected many times. The data derive from a study of T-cell memory formation after mild COVID-19. TCRdb called the 5' RACE reads again in MiXCR, with one record for every CDR3 protein. Of around 150,000 distinct CDR3 sequences listed, 13% to 15% are singletons. CDR3 length equals 15 residues. Per the germline V gene, CDR1 is LNHDA and CDR2 is SQIVND (reference sequence). The V and J ends lost 5 bases and 2 bases, in that order; junction bases with no gene match: 9. The TCR originated in an adult woman who had mild COVID-19 (a few samples of this study predate the infection). Cell type and time point are not known. This chain links TRBV19 with TRBJ2-7; 7 bases fit TRBD1. The sequencing sample was made of PBMCs or a T cell subset sorted from them (not recorded which). In DNA form, the CDR3 reads TGTGCCAGTAGTCAGAGGACAGGATACACCTACGAGCAGTACTTC. Translated: CASSQRTGYTYEQYF. Full variable domain (missing parts from reference TRBV19 and TRBJ2-7): DGGITQSPKYLFRKEGQNVTLSCEQNLNHDAMYWYRQDPGQGLRLIYYSQIVNDFQKGDIAEGYSVSREKKESFPLTVTSAQKNPTAFYLCASSQRTGYTYEQYFGPGTRLTVT.